Below are 27 T cell receptor beta chains sequenced from a single sample in a study of neoadjuvant anti-PD-1 for oral cavity cancer. Repertoires were generated with immunoSEQ multiplex PCR, while TCRdb's copy carries only in-frame clones and drops some. This table has more than 50,000 clones, around 85% appearing once. Sequencing was performed on PBMCs, taken before nivolumab (anti-PD-1) treatment. The receptors stem from a person between 40 and 85 years old with oral cavity squamous cell carcinoma.

This clone was seen only a few times. Other DNA sequences in this sample translate to the same CDR3. The chain has TRBV6-1 and TRBJ1-6; D is uncertain. The germline V gene has CDR1 MNHNS and CDR2 SASEGT. With 6 bases removed from V and 5 bases from J, the gap between germline ends came to 8 bases. The CDR3 consists of 13 residues. The DNA of the CDR3 is TGTGCCAGCAGCGGCTTGGATAATTCACCCCTCCACTTT. Protein: CASSGLDNSPLHF.

The J gene is TRBJ1-5, the V gene TRBV19; TRBD1 might be the D (6 bases). The CDR3 is 14 amino acids. Germline loops: CDR1 LNHDA, CDR2 SQIVND (reference sequence). Trimming cost V 4 bases and J 7 bases, with 14 bases left between them. In DNA, the CDR3 is TGTGCCAGTAGTACAGGGGAATCACGGCAGCCCCAGCATTTT. Its protein is CASSTGESRQPQHF.

V is TRBV6-1 and J is TRBJ1-1; D is unresolved. The CDR3 runs 11 residues. Germline CDR1 is MNHNS and CDR2 is SASEGT. V lost 6 bases and J 4 bases, leaving 6 bases between the germline ends. The CDR3 protein is CASRESTEAFF. The CDR3 nucleotides are TGTGCCAGCAGAGAGAGCACTGAAGCTTTCTTT.

This clone was counted once. The chain employs TRBV6-5 and TRBJ2-7; 8 bases are a match to TRBD1. CDR1 is MNHEY and CDR2 is SVGAGI in the germline V gene. Germline trimming cut 2 bases from V and 7 bases from J; bases unmatched to any gene: 4. This CDR3 contains 13 residues. CDR3 sequence (DNA): TGTGCCAGCAGTTACATAGGACAGGGTGAGCAGTACTTC. It translates to CASSYIGQGEQYF.

The rearrangement uses TRBV6-5 and TRBJ2-7; the match to TRBD2 covers 8 bases. The junction had 15 bases not matched to a gene; V was cut back by 6 bases and J by 8 bases. The germline CDR1 and CDR2 sequences are MNHEY and SVGAGI. This CDR3 is built from 15 residues. As DNA, the CDR3 is TGTGCCAGCAGCCTGGTGGCGGGAGGCATTTCTCAGCAGTACTTC. Encoded protein: CASSLVAGGISQQYF.

The rearrangement uses TRBV7-9 and TRBJ2-5, with 8 positions matching TRBD1. CDR3 length equals 14 residues. Germline CDR1 and CDR2: SEHNR and FQNEAQ (reference sequence). Trimming removed 2 bases from V and 5 bases from J; junction bases left unmatched: 4. Here the CDR3 reads CASSLQGAKETQYF. CDR3 DNA sequence: TGTGCCAGCAGCTTACAGGGGGCCAAGGAGACCCAGTACTTC.

The chain employs TRBV5-6 and TRBJ1-5, with a tentative D call TRBD1 (6 bases). The CDR3 loop spans 17 amino acids. The V gene's germline CDR1 is SGHDT and CDR2 YYEEEE. Trimming left V 3 bases short and J 7 bases short, with 23 bases between. This chain's CDR3 is CASSSGELTGLTQPQHF. In DNA, the CDR3 is TGTGCCAGCAGCTCCGGTGAACTGACAGGACTTACCCAGCCCCAGCATTTT.

This sequence joins TRBV5-6 and TRBJ2-7; D may be TRBD1 (6 bases). Per the germline V gene, CDR1 is SGHDT and CDR2 is YYEEEE. V was cut by 4 bases and J by 3 bases, with 20 bases left in between. The CDR3 has 16 residues. CDR3: CASSISAGQPFYEQYF. DNA for the CDR3: TGTGCCAGCAGCATATCCGCCGGACAGCCTTTCTACGAGCAGTACTTC.

V and J are TRBV5-1 and TRBJ2-2; D may be TRBD2 (5 bases). CDR3 size: 15 residues. Germline V gene data show CDR1 as SGHRS and CDR2 as YFSETQ. Trimming shortened V by 4 bases and J by 2 bases, and 12 bases separated the two germline ends. The CDR3, as DNA: TGCGCCAGCAGCAACCGCGGGCAAAACACCGGGGAGCTGTTTTTT. Amino acid sequence: CASSNRGQNTGELFF.

The chain uses TRBV29-1 and TRBJ2-6; D remains unclear. The CDR3 contains 13 residues. The V gene lost 1 base and the J gene lost 0 bases, with 1 base spanning the gap. Per the germline V gene, CDR1 is SQVTM and CDR2 is ANQGSEA. The DNA for the CDR3 is TGCAGCGTTGAAGGCTCTGGGGCCAACGTCCTGACTTTC. This sequence encodes CSVEGSGANVLTF.

J is TRBJ2-1 and V is TRBV29-1, with TRBD2 matching over 13 bases. Per germline, CDR1 SQVTM and CDR2 ANQGSEA. Unmatched junction bases numbered 11, after V lost 0 bases and J lost 3 bases. The length of the CDR3 is 19 residues. As DNA, the CDR3 is TGCAGCGTTGAAGACCCTAGGACTAGCGGGAGTTTTTTCTACAATGAGCAGTTCTTC. Its protein is CSVEDPRTSGSFFYNEQFF.

V is TRBV19 and J is TRBJ2-1; perhaps TRBD1 as D (5 bases). Looked up from germline, CDR1 is LNHDA and CDR2 is SQIVND (reference sequence). The CDR3 is made up of 14 amino acids. The germline V and J ends were trimmed by 5 bases and 9 bases, with 17 bases remaining between them. The CDR3 spells CASSFLTDHSEQFF. CDR3 DNA sequence: TGTGCCAGTAGTTTTTTGACAGATCATAGTGAGCAGTTCTTC. The variable domain in full, with the rest retrieved from reference TRBV19 and TRBJ2-1, is DGGITQSPKYLFRKEGQNVTLSCEQNLNHDAMYWYRQDPGQGLRLIYYSQIVNDFQKGDIAEGYSVSREKKESFPLTVTSAQKNPTAFYLCASSFLTDHSEQFFGPGTRLTVL.

This clone was found a few times. This sequence joins TRBV19 and TRBJ1-5; weak D call: TRBD1 (5 bases). This CDR3 region has 18 residues. Trimming took 2 bases from V and 0 from J, leaving 17 bases between them. Germline CDR1 is LNHDA and CDR2 is SQIVND (reference sequence). CDR3 amino acids: CASSIIPRASSSNQPQHF. The DNA of the CDR3 is TGTGCCAGTAGTATAATACCCAGGGCATCGTCTAGCAATCAGCCCCAGCATTTT.

This sequence joins TRBV5-1 and TRBJ1-1; D gene uncertain. The germline V gene has CDR1 SGHRS and CDR2 YFSETQ. The CDR3 totals 13 residues. V dropped 2 bases and J dropped 0 bases, with 5 bases sitting between them. This chain's CDR3 is CASSFSVNTEAFF. The CDR3 DNA sequence: TGCGCCAGCAGCTTCTCAGTGAACACTGAAGCTTTCTTT.

This clone appeared a single time. This chain links TRBV19 with TRBJ1-3, with a weak D call TRBD1 (5 bases). The CDR3 length is 15 residues. The V end lost 7 bases, the J end lost 0 bases, and 13 bases lay between the germline ends. Germline V CDR1 and CDR2: LNHDA, SQIVND (reference sequence). The CDR3 spells CASTEVTGSGNTIYF. Here the CDR3 DNA reads TGTGCCAGTACGGAGGTCACAGGCTCTGGAAACACCATATATTTT. The full variable domain, in which reference TRBV19 and TRBJ1-3 provide the parts outside the CDR3, is DGGITQSPKYLFRKEGQNVTLSCEQNLNHDAMYWYRQDPGQGLRLIYYSQIVNDFQKGDIAEGYSVSREKKESFPLTVTSAQKNPTAFYLCASTEVTGSGNTIYFGEGSWLTVV.

The chain carries TRBV13 and TRBJ1-5; weak D call: TRBD1 (5 bases). The CDR3 runs 17 residues. Germline V gene data show CDR1 as PRHDT and CDR2 as FYEKMQ (reference sequence). V shed 0 bases and J shed 2 bases, with 14 bases lying between them. The CDR3 loop reads CASSLGRPGEGNQPQHF. The CDR3 nucleotides read TGTGCCAGCAGCTTAGGCCGACCGGGGGAGGGCAATCAGCCCCAGCATTTT.

The V and J genes are TRBV2 and TRBJ2-3; weak D call: TRBD2 (6 bases). With 0 bases removed from V and 0 bases from J, the gap between germline ends came to 19 bases. Germline CDR1 reads SNHLY; CDR2 reads FYNNEI. There are 19 residues in the CDR3. The CDR3 loop reads CASSEAGRSGGMSTDTQYF. The CDR3, as DNA: TGTGCCAGCAGTGAAGCAGGGAGGAGTGGCGGGATGAGCACAGATACGCAGTATTTT.

The chain uses TRBV2 and TRBJ2-5, with 8 bases identical to TRBD1. This CDR3 is 17 amino acids long. After removal of 2 bases from V and 5 bases from J, the junction contained 13 bases not matched to a gene. CDR1 is SNHLY and CDR2 is FYNNEI in the germline V gene. CDR3 sequence (DNA): TGTGCCAGCAGTGAATGGGTTAGAGACAGGGGTCTCGAGACCCAGTACTTC. Encoded protein: CASSEWVRDRGLETQYF. Together with reference TRBV2 and TRBJ2-5, the CDR3 gives the full variable domain: EPEVTQTPSHQVTQMGQEVILRCVPISNHLYFYWYRQILGQKVEFLVSFYNNEISEKSEIFDDQFSVERPDGSNFTLKIRSTKLEDSAMYFCASSEWVRDRGLETQYFGPGTRLLVL.

This clone was seen a handful of times. This chain uses TRBV7-3 with TRBJ2-1; the match to TRBD2 covers 10 bases. J gave up 5 bases and V 5 bases, and 6 bases lay outside the gene matches. Germline V gene sequence: CDR1 SGHTA, CDR2 FQGTGA. CDR3 length: 15 residues. The CDR3 region has the DNA TGTGCCAGCAGCCTCAGGACTAGCGGTCACAATGAGCAGTTCTTC. This gives the protein CASSLRTSGHNEQFF.

The CDR3 protein is CASSFSDRPNTEAFF. The CDR3 DNA reads TGTGCCAGCAGCTTTTCCGACAGGCCGAACACTGAAGCTTTCTTT. This sequence joins TRBV7-9 and TRBJ1-1; D possibly corresponds to TRBD1 (6 bases). CDR1 and CDR2 (germline): SEHNR, FQNEAQ (reference sequence). V lost 3 bases, J lost 1 base, and 12 bases lay in between. The CDR3 covers 15 residues.

This chain joins TRBV15 and TRBJ2-1; D gene ambiguous. Per germline, CDR1 LNHNV and CDR2 YYDKDF (reference sequence). V was trimmed by 0 bases and J by 5 bases, leaving 11 bases between them. This CDR3 is 15 amino acids long. The CDR3 DNA reads as TGTGCCACCAGCAGAGATAGAGGCTTACACAATGAGCAGTTCTTC. As protein: CATSRDRGLHNEQFF.

The count of this clone is one. V usage is TRBV10-2 and J usage is TRBJ1-2; no clear D. Trimming took 3 bases from V and 6 from J, leaving 11 bases between them. This CDR3 is built from 13 residues. Germline CDR1 WSHSY, CDR2 SAAADI. The CDR3 nucleotides are TGCGCCAGCAGTGATTCCGGGTGGGATGGCTACACCTTC. This codes for CASSDSGWDGYTF.

This clone was counted only a few times. This rearrangement joins TRBV28 to TRBJ1-2; weak D call: TRBD1 (5 bases). With 4 bases removed from V and 8 bases from J, the gap between germline ends came to 20 bases. CDR3 length: 15 amino acids. The germline gives CDR1 MDHEN, CDR2 SYDVKM. CDR3 DNA: TGTGCCAGCAGTTCCGACAGCTCGACCTCGGGGGGCTACACCTTC. Protein: CASSSDSSTSGGYTF.

This chain joins TRBV19 and TRBJ2-7; the match to TRBD1 covers 8 bases. V dropped 5 bases and J dropped 3; count of bases not matched to a gene: 6. CDR3 size: 14 residues. CDR1 is LNHDA and CDR2 is SQIVND in the germline V gene (reference sequence). Here the CDR3 reads CASSYIDRGYEQYF. The CDR3 nucleotides are TGTGCCAGTAGTTACATCGACAGGGGCTACGAGCAGTACTTC.

The chain carries TRBV7-3 and TRBJ2-7; 7 bases line up with TRBD2. This CDR3 spans 14 amino acids. Looked up from germline, CDR1 is SGHTA and CDR2 is FQGTGA. V dropped 2 bases and J dropped 6; count of bases not matched to a gene: 7. CDR3 nucleotides: TGTGCCAGCAGCTTATCAGAGGGAGGGCGCGAGCAGTACTTC. This translates into CASSLSEGGREQYF.

The chain is built from TRBV11-2 and TRBJ2-7; 8 bases match TRBD2. Per the germline V gene, CDR1 is SGHAT and CDR2 is FQNNGV. The CDR3 loop spans 18 amino acids. The V and J ends lost 0 bases and 2 bases, in that order; junction bases with no gene match: 12. This chain's CDR3 is CASSLERAGASKAYEQYF. The CDR3 DNA sequence: TGTGCCAGCAGCTTAGAACGAGCGGGAGCCTCGAAGGCCTACGAGCAGTACTTC.

This clone appeared a single time. The chain recombines TRBV6-6 with TRBJ1-1; D not resolved. Trimming took 7 bases from V and 5 from J, leaving 17 bases between them. Germline V gene sequence: CDR1 MNHNY, CDR2 SVGAGI (reference sequence). The CDR3 covers 14 residues. The CDR3 sequence is CASTQTVLETEAFF. The CDR3 DNA is TGTGCCAGCACACAGACGGTATTGGAGACTGAAGCTTTCTTT.